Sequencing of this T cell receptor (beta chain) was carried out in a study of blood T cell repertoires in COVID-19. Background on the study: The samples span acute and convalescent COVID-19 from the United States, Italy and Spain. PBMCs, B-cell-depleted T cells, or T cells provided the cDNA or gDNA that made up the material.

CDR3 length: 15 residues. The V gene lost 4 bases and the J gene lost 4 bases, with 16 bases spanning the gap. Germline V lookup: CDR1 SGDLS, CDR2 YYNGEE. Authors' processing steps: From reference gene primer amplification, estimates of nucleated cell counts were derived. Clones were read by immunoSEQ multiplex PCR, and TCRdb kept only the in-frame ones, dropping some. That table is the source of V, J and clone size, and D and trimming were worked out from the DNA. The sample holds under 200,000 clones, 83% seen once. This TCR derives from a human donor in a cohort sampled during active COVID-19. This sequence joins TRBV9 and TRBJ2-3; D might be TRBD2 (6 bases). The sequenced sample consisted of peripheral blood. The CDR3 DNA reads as TGTGCCAGCAGCCCCGGACTAACCCACCCAGATACGCAGTATTTT. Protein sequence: CASSPGLTHPDTQYF.